The 15 T cell receptor beta chains listed next were all sequenced from one sample in a study of T cell responses to AZD1222 COVID-19 vaccine. Profiled with immunoSEQ multiplex PCR; TCRdb holds only in-frame clones, not every one. The sample has about 76,000 clones; approximately 90% are singletons. Sequences were derived from peripheral blood, sampled on day 0 of MenACWY control vaccination. Receptor source: an adult in good health.

This clone showed up just once. The chain uses TRBV28 and TRBJ2-1, with TRBD1 as a possible D gene (6 bases). The V and J ends lost 6 bases and 4 bases respectively, with 13 bases between them. Germline V gene sequence: CDR1 MDHEN, CDR2 SYDVKM. There are 14 residues in the CDR3. CDR3 coding DNA: TGTGCCAGCAGCTCAGGGGCACTATACAATGAGCAGTTCTTC. It yields the protein CASSSGALYNEQFF.

The count of this clone is one. V is TRBV10-2 and J is TRBJ1-1; D unresolved. Germline V gives CDR1 WSHSY, CDR2 SAAADI. V lost 7 bases to trimming and J lost 4 bases, with 13 bases between them. The length of the CDR3 is 13 residues. CDR3: CASTIGWGTEAFF. For the CDR3, the DNA is TGCGCCAGCACTATTGGTTGGGGCACTGAAGCTTTCTTT.

The V gene is TRBV25-1, the J gene TRBJ1-6; D not resolved. The germline V gene has CDR1 MGHDK and CDR2 SYGVNS. V lost 8 bases and J lost 5, with 7 bases in between. The CDR3 has 12 amino acids. This chain's CDR3 is CASGRHNSPLHF. CDR3 DNA: TGTGCCAGCGGGCGGCATAATTCACCCCTCCACTTT. The full variable domain, completed using reference TRBV25-1 and TRBJ1-6, is EADIYQTPRYLVIGTGKKITLECSQTMGHDKMYWYQQDPGMELHLIHYSYGVNSTEKGDLSSESTVSRIRTEHFPLTLESARPSHTSQYLCASGRHNSPLHFGNGTRLTVT.

This sequence joins TRBV30 and TRBJ2-7; D is tentatively TRBD1 or TRBD2 (5 bases each). Trimming took 4 bases from V and 9 from J, leaving 25 bases between them. CDR3 length: 15 amino acids. From germline, CDR1 is GTSNPN and CDR2 SVGIG (reference sequence). CDR3 loop: CAWKPEGRGVRWQYF. The CDR3 DNA reads TGTGCCTGGAAACCCGAGGGTCGAGGGGTCAGGTGGCAGTACTTC.

The chain recombines TRBV24-1 with TRBJ2-1, with TRBD2 as a possible D gene (6 bases). V was shortened by 6 bases and J by 6 bases, with 14 bases between the two germline ends. The length of the CDR3 is 14 residues. Per germline, CDR1 KGHDR and CDR2 SFDVKD. The CDR3 nucleotides read TGTGCCACCAGTTGGAGGCAGGGAGGCAATGAGCAGTTCTTC. Its translation is CATSWRQGGNEQFF.

The gene calls are TRBV27 and TRBJ2-7; D not resolved. This CDR3 spans 12 amino acids. Germline CDR1 reads MNHEY; CDR2 reads SMNVEV (reference sequence). V was clipped by 8 bases and J by 0 bases, with 8 bases between them. The CDR3 DNA is TGTGCCAGCGGCATTAGCTCCTACGAGCAGTACTTC. It encodes CASGISSYEQYF.

This clone was observed a single time. The chain employs TRBV18 and TRBJ1-3; no firm D call. Germline V gives CDR1 KGHSH, CDR2 LQKENI. The CDR3 consists of 16 residues. Deletions cut 1 base from V and 3 bases from J, with 13 bases between. This chain's CDR3 is CASSPLPPVLGNTIYF. CDR3 coding DNA: TGTGCCAGCTCACCACTCCCCCCAGTTCTTGGAAACACCATATATTTT.

J is TRBJ2-3 and V is TRBV10-3; 10 positions agree with TRBD2. Per germline, CDR1 ENHRY and CDR2 SYGVKD. The CDR3 has 17 residues. With 2 bases clipped from V and 1 base from J, the junction kept 6 bases outside the gene matches. The CDR3 DNA is TGTGCCATCAGTGAGGCGGTAGCGGGAGGCCGCACAGATACGCAGTATTTT. This codes for CAISEAVAGGRTDTQYF.

This chain connects TRBV7-9 to TRBJ2-1; D is unclear. V lost 2 bases, J lost 0 bases, and 17 bases lay in between. This CDR3 region has 18 residues. Per the germline V gene, CDR1 is SEHNR and CDR2 is FQNEAQ (reference sequence). CDR3: CASSLWVTTGFSYNEQFF. The CDR3 bases are TGTGCCAGCAGCTTATGGGTTACTACCGGGTTCTCCTACAATGAGCAGTTCTTC.

The chain joins TRBV7-3 to TRBJ1-1, with 8 bases identical to TRBD1. Germline V CDR1 and CDR2: SGHTA, FQGTGA. V was pared by 5 bases and J by 4 bases, with 12 bases of the junction left unmatched. The CDR3 covers 16 residues. CDR3 sequence: CASSTLSQGAGTEAFF. The CDR3 DNA is TGTGCCAGCAGCACCCTTTCCCAGGGGGCGGGCACTGAAGCTTTCTTT.

CDR3 nucleotides: TGCGCCAGCAGCTTACCAGAGACAGATAACACTGAAGCTTTCTTT. It specifies CASSLPETDNTEAFF. J is TRBJ1-1 and V is TRBV5-1; D is perhaps TRBD1 (5 bases). The CDR3 has 15 amino acids. Germline values: CDR1 SGHRS, CDR2 YFSETQ. Trimming removed 2 bases at V and 2 bases at J, with 13 bases between.

V usage is TRBV4-1 and J usage is TRBJ2-3; possibly TRBD1 or TRBD2 for D (6 bases each). V was clipped by 1 base and J by 5 bases, with 19 bases between them. Germline CDR1 MGHRA, CDR2 YSYEKL. This CDR3 spans 17 amino acids. CDR3 residues: CASSQAPPGGPIDTQYF. The CDR3 coding sequence is TGCGCCAGCAGCCAAGCCCCCCCCGGGGGCCCTATAGATACGCAGTATTTT.

The chain recombines TRBV7-2 with TRBJ2-1; D could derive from TRBD1 or TRBD2 (5 bases each). The CDR3 has 15 residues. Germline V gene sequence: CDR1 SGHTA, CDR2 FQGNSA. The V end lost 5 bases, the J end lost 9 bases, and 20 bases lay between the germline ends. CDR3 loop: CASSAGTTEVGEQFF. CDR3 coding DNA: TGTGCCAGCAGCGCCGGGACGACGGAGGTCGGTGAGCAGTTCTTC.

J is TRBJ2-7 and V is TRBV20-1, with 7 bases matching TRBD2. Germline assignment: CDR1 DFQATT and CDR2 SNEGSKA (reference sequence). The CDR3 loop spans 14 amino acids. V lost 3 bases and J lost 2; bases outside the gene matches: 7. The CDR3 spells CSASDSGKTYEQYF. CDR3 DNA sequence: TGCAGTGCTAGTGACAGCGGGAAAACCTACGAGCAGTACTTC.

About this clone: The junction departs from the called germline gene at one end, perhaps through a read error. V gene TRBV7-9 combines with J gene TRBJ2-1, with 7 positions matching TRBD2. Germline V gene lookup returns CDR1 SEHNR and CDR2 FQNEAQ (reference sequence). The length of the CDR3 is 16 residues. The CDR3 spells CVSNFPEGRAGNEQFF. The DNA for the CDR3 is TGTGTCAGCAACTTCCCTGAAGGGAGGGCCGGAAATGAGCAGTTCTTC. The entire variable domain, with the rest obtained from reference TRBV7-9 and TRBJ2-1, is as follows: DTGVSQNPRHKITKRGQNVTFRCDPISEHNRLYWYRQTLGQGPEFLTYFQNEAQLEKSRLLSDRFSAERPKGSFSTLEIQRTEQGDSAMYLCVSNFPEGRAGNEQFFGPGTRLTVL.